The 27 T cell receptor beta chains presented below share a single source sample, sequenced in a study of brain T cells in children with intractable seizures. TCRdb's copy holds only in-frame clones and misses some; the assay was immunoSEQ multiplex PCR. The sample lists a few hundred thousand clones; over 90% were seen once. Sample time point: blood from clinic visit 5 months post-surgery; TSC patient then seizure free. Source: peripheral blood, taken more than 4 months after surgery. These receptors originate from a boy in the first two years of life with tuberous sclerosis and intractable seizures.

This chain's CDR3 is CAWSVGGRANEKLFF. The CDR3 DNA reads as TGTGCCTGGAGTGTGGGTGGACGTGCTAATGAAAAACTGTTTTTT. The rearrangement uses TRBV30 and TRBJ1-4; D not certain. The germline gives CDR1 GTSNPN, CDR2 SVGIG (reference sequence). Trimming pared 0 bases from V and 3 bases from J, leaving 11 bases between. The CDR3 is 15 residues long.

J is TRBJ1-5 and V is TRBV7-2, with 7 bases aligning to TRBD1. Germline V lookup: CDR1 SGHTA, CDR2 FQGNSA. The CDR3 totals 14 residues. The trim removed 5 bases at V and 3 bases at J, leaving 4 bases unmatched. CDR3 sequence (DNA): TGTGCCAGCAGCCCGACAGGGACCAATCAGCCCCAGCATTTT. Residues: CASSPTGTNQPQHF.

The V gene is TRBV7-8, the J gene TRBJ2-1; D possibly corresponds to TRBD1 (5 bases). The CDR3 consists of 16 residues. CDR1 is SGHVS and CDR2 is FQNEAQ in the germline V gene. Trimming removed 3 bases from V and 1 base from J, with 13 bases in between. CDR3 DNA sequence: TGTGCCAGCAGCTTCGGAGAAGGGGCTTCCTACAATGAGCAGTTCTTC. Amino acid sequence: CASSFGEGASYNEQFF.

This chain links TRBV2 with TRBJ2-7; 8 nucleotides match TRBD1. Trimming at V came to 5 bases and at J to 1 base, leaving 13 bases not matched to a gene. The CDR3 loop spans 17 amino acids. CDR1 is SNHLY, CDR2 FYNNEI, per germline. The CDR3 DNA is TGTGCCAGCAGTCGACGGGCGGACAGGGTAGGTTCCTACGAGCAGTACTTC. Protein sequence: CASSRRADRVGSYEQYF.

The V call is TRBV20-1, the J call TRBJ1-2, with D tentatively TRBD1 (5 bases). Looked up from germline, CDR1 is DFQATT and CDR2 is SNEGSKA (reference sequence). Deletions cut 3 bases from V and 3 bases from J, with 14 bases between. This CDR3 is built from 14 residues. This CDR3 reads CSASSRGKDYGYTF. The CDR3 DNA follows: TGCAGTGCTAGTTCTCGGGGGAAGGACTATGGCTACACCTTC.

The V call is TRBV21-1, the J call TRBJ2-2; the tabulated D call, TRBD1, remains unverified against the DNA. TRBV21-1 is a pseudogene segment. CDR3 size: 21 residues. CDR3 in amino acids: CASSKEGPRQGVDPNTGELFF. In DNA, the CDR3 is TGTGCCAGCAGCAAAGAGGGCCCCAGGCAGGGTGTGGATCCGAACACCGGGGAGCTGTTTTTT.

This sequence joins TRBV7-2 and TRBJ1-6; TRBD1 aligns across 10 bases. This CDR3 is built from 14 residues. CDR1 and CDR2 from the germline V gene are SGHTA and FQGNSA. V was clipped by 6 bases and J by 7 bases; unmatched bases: 3. CDR3 sequence (DNA): TGTGCCAGCAGGGGACAGGGGAGAAATTCACCCCTCCACTTT. Protein: CASRGQGRNSPLHF.

V and J are TRBV7-6 and TRBJ2-7; D is possibly TRBD2 (6 bases). CDR1 SGHVS and CDR2 FNYEAQ come from the germline V gene. CDR3 length: 15 amino acids. V gave up 5 bases and J gave up 0 bases, with 14 bases separating them. CDR3 protein: CASSRSGPSSYEQYF. The CDR3 bases are TGTGCCAGCAGCCGTAGCGGCCCGAGCTCCTACGAGCAGTACTTC. Drawing the rest from reference TRBV7-6 and TRBJ2-7, the complete variable domain is GAGVSQSPRYKVTKRGQDVALRCDPISGHVSLYWYRQALGQGPEFLTYFNYEAQQDKSGLPNDRFSAERPEGSISTLTIQRTEQRDSAMYRCASSRSGPSSYEQYFGPGTRLTVT.

The chain couples TRBV6-6 to TRBJ1-6; a possible D gene is TRBD1 (5 bases). The CDR3 is made up of 16 amino acids. The germline V and J ends were trimmed by 2 bases and 9 bases, with 17 bases remaining between them. CDR1 MNHNY and CDR2 SVGAGI come from the germline V gene (reference sequence). CDR3 region: CASSYGAGLFASPLHF. The CDR3 DNA is TGTGCCAGCAGTTACGGGGCAGGCCTCTTTGCTTCACCCCTCCACTTT.

In regard to this clone: Other DNA sequences in this sample translate to the same CDR3. The chain has TRBV29-1 and TRBJ2-7; 11 bases are shared with TRBD1. The V segment lost 4 bases and the J segment 2 bases; nucleotides outside the gene matches: 1. This CDR3 has 13 residues. The germline V gene encodes CDR1 SQVTM and CDR2 ANQGSEA. CDR3 coding DNA: TGCAGCGTTGGGGGACAGGGGGCCTACGAGCAGTACTTC. The encoded protein is CSVGGQGAYEQYF.

The V gene is TRBV19, the J gene TRBJ2-5, with 7 bases identical to TRBD2. In germline, CDR1 is LNHDA, CDR2 SQIVND (reference sequence). The CDR3 runs 14 residues. With 3 bases clipped from V and 4 bases from J, the junction kept 5 bases outside the gene matches. CDR3 in amino acids: CASSMGLPPETQYF. In DNA form, the CDR3 reads TGTGCCAGTAGTATGGGACTACCCCCAGAGACCCAGTACTTC.

The chain combines TRBV5-1 with TRBJ2-1; D may be TRBD1 (6 bases). The CDR3 covers 16 residues. V dropped 4 bases and J dropped 3 bases, with 17 bases sitting between them. Germline loops: CDR1 SGHRS, CDR2 YFSETQ. This CDR3 reads CASSATGHTYYNEQFF. CDR3 nucleotide sequence: TGCGCCAGCAGCGCGACAGGACATACTTACTACAATGAGCAGTTCTTC.

This sequence joins TRBV18 and TRBJ1-1; a possible D gene is TRBD1 (5 bases). The CDR3 has 15 residues. V lost 3 bases, J lost 3 bases, and 14 bases lay in between. The V gene's germline CDR1 is KGHSH and CDR2 LQKENI. CDR3: CASSPRVGGDTEAFF. CDR3 bases: TGTGCCAGCTCACCGCGTGTCGGGGGGGACACTGAAGCTTTCTTT.

The rearrangement uses TRBV6-6 and TRBJ2-1; D not resolved. The CDR3 sequence is 12 residues long. V lost 0 bases to trimming and J lost 9 bases, with 6 bases between them. Germline V lookup: CDR1 MNHNY, CDR2 SVGAGI (reference sequence). The CDR3 region has the DNA TGTGCCAGCAGTTACTCAGGTAGTGAGCAGTTCTTC. It encodes CASSYSGSEQFF.

V is TRBV6-5 and J is TRBJ2-7; the D gene is possibly TRBD2 (6 bases). Trimming took 4 bases from V and 3 from J, leaving 16 bases between them. Germline CDR1 MNHEY, CDR2 SVGAGI. This CDR3 is 15 amino acids long. CDR3 nucleotides: TGTGCCAGCAGTTTCGCCGGTCAGGAGGGCTACGAGCAGTACTTC. The encoded protein is CASSFAGQEGYEQYF.

This clone was found a few times. The chain carries TRBV6-5 and TRBJ1-5, with D unclear. The CDR3 has 13 amino acids. V was shortened by 10 bases and J by 2 bases, with 12 bases between the two germline ends. Germline V CDR1 and CDR2: MNHEY, SVGAGI. This CDR3 is CAIQGRRNQPQHF. The DNA for the CDR3 is TGTGCCATACAAGGGAGGCGCAATCAGCCCCAGCATTTT.

The V gene is TRBV6-5, the J gene TRBJ2-7; 9 nucleotides match TRBD2. Germline loops: CDR1 MNHEY, CDR2 SVGAGI. Trimming cost V 7 bases and J 0 bases; bases outside gene matches: 4. The length of the CDR3 is 14 residues. This CDR3 reads CASNGLARSYEQYF. CDR3 DNA sequence: TGTGCCAGCAATGGACTAGCGCGCTCCTACGAGCAGTACTTC.

The J gene is TRBJ2-7, the V gene TRBV6-6, with 8 nucleotides matching TRBD2. J lost 4 bases, V lost 6 bases, and 8 bases had no gene match. The CDR3 runs to 14 residues. Germline V CDR1 and CDR2: MNHNY, SVGAGI (reference sequence). The CDR3 spells CASRIRGGVYEQYF. CDR3 DNA sequence: TGTGCCAGCAGGATACGGGGGGGAGTTTACGAGCAGTACTTC.

This clone has only a few counts. The chain couples TRBV7-8 to TRBJ1-1; the D is unclear. This CDR3 contains 15 residues. V lost 3 bases and J 1 base, leaving 12 bases between the germline ends. The V gene's germline CDR1 is SGHVS and CDR2 FQNEAQ. The DNA for the CDR3 is TGTGCCAGCAGCTTTAACGGTTCTAAGAACACTGAAGCTTTCTTT. Its protein product is CASSFNGSKNTEAFF.

V and J are TRBV11-3 and TRBJ1-1; no firm D call. The CDR3 consists of 14 residues. CDR1 and CDR2 (germline): SGHNT, YENEEA. V was trimmed by 5 bases and J by 0 bases, leaving 10 bases between them. CDR3 residues: CASSLTVMNTEAFF. The CDR3 DNA reads as TGTGCCAGCAGCCTAACAGTCATGAACACTGAAGCTTTCTTT.

This clone was recorded once. This chain connects TRBV19 to TRBJ1-2, with D possibly being TRBD1 (5 bases). CDR1 LNHDA and CDR2 SQIVND come from the germline V gene (reference sequence). This CDR3 region has 14 residues. Trimming took 5 bases from V and 2 from J, leaving 12 bases between them. The CDR3 nucleotides are TGTGCCAGTAGTGCCGCAGGGATGAACTATGGCTACACCTTC. This codes for CASSAAGMNYGYTF.

DNA for the CDR3: TGTGCCAGCAGCCAAGACCAGACTCCCAATCAGCCCCAGCATTTT. This gives the protein CASSQDQTPNQPQHF. The chain employs TRBV3-1 (or the pseudogene TRBV3-2) and TRBJ1-5; the D is unclear. The CDR3 consists of 15 residues. Trimming took 0 bases from V and 3 from J, leaving 9 bases between them. CDR1 and CDR2 (germline): LGHDT, YNNKEL (reference sequence).

In regard to this clone: One junction end does not reproduce the germline sequence, and a read error may be involved. The chain recombines TRBV7-9 with TRBJ2-1; 9 positions agree with TRBD1. Germline CDR1 and CDR2: SEHNR and FQNEAQ (reference sequence). The CDR3 runs to 13 residues. CDR3 nucleotide sequence: TGTGCCAGCAGCTTAATTCCGGGGACAGGGCCCCTCTTC. This sequence encodes CASSLIPGTGPLF. The full variable domain, in which reference TRBV7-9 and TRBJ2-1 provide the parts outside the CDR3, is DTGVSQNPRHKITKRGQNVTFRCDPISEHNRLYWYRQTLGQGPEFLTYFQNEAQLEKSRLLSDRFSAERPKGSFSTLEIQRTEQGDSAMYLCASSLIPGTGPLFGPGTRLTVL.

The rearrangement joins TRBV30 to TRBJ1-5, with D hard to call. The germline CDR1 and CDR2 sequences are GTSNPN and SVGIG (reference sequence). V lost 6 bases to trimming and J lost 2 bases, with 11 bases between them. The CDR3 runs to 13 residues. CDR3 sequence reads: CACAAGGNQPQHF. CDR3 nucleotides: TGTGCCTGCGCTGCCGGCGGCAATCAGCCCCAGCATTTT.

This chain joins TRBV19 and TRBJ1-2; D remains ambiguous. Germline CDR1 reads LNHDA; CDR2 reads SQIVND (reference sequence). V was shortened by 4 bases and J by 9 bases, with 9 bases between the two germline ends. The CDR3 contains 11 residues. CDR3 residues: CASSTVISYTF. CDR3 bases: TGTGCCAGTAGTACCGTAATTAGCTACACCTTC.

This chain connects TRBV6-5 to TRBJ2-7, with D possibly being TRBD1 (6 bases). This CDR3 has 14 amino acids. From germline, CDR1 is MNHEY and CDR2 SVGAGI. V was cut by 6 bases and J by 4 bases, with 16 bases left in between. The DNA of the CDR3 is TGTGCCAGCAGGGGCCGGGACACTCAATACGAGCAGTACTTC. It codes for CASRGRDTQYEQYF.

This sequence joins TRBV6-1 and TRBJ1-2; D call uncertain. The CDR3 consists of 16 residues. V gave up 4 bases and J gave up 3 bases, with 18 bases separating them. Germline V gene data show CDR1 as MNHNS and CDR2 as SASEGT. The CDR3 reads CASSAPGLVVYYGYTF. The CDR3 DNA reads TGTGCCAGCAGTGCCCCCGGGCTTGTTGTGTACTATGGCTACACCTTC.